The 4 T cell receptor beta chains in this list originate from one sample, sequenced in a study of blood T cell repertoires in COVID-19 (dated by TCRdb to 2020 to 2022). The protocol used for the library was the immunoSEQ multiplex PCR assay. TCRdb took this table from immuneACCESS and kept in-frame rearrangements with V and J called. Such tables lack part of the clones; where checked against another copy, unresolved V genes explain under half of the gap, and the rest is unexplained. Counted in this sample were roughly 260,000 clones; around 92% of them appeared once. Approximately 2.6% of the sample rests with the top ten. What was sequenced was peripheral blood. The receptors were gathered from a person aged 18 to 29 with COVID-19, enrolled during active disease.

The J gene is TRBJ1-2, the V gene TRBV27, with a possible D match to TRBD1 (5 bases). Germline assignment: CDR1 MNHEY and CDR2 SMNVEV (reference sequence). The CDR3 is 13 residues long. V was clipped by 7 bases and J by 6 bases, with 15 bases between them. CDR3 coding DNA: TGTGCCAGCACCTTAACAGGTGGAGATGGCTACACCTTC. It encodes CASTLTGGDGYTF.

The chain employs TRBV11-2 and TRBJ2-2; possible D gene TRBD1, 6 bases. CDR1 is SGHAT, CDR2 FQNNGV, per germline. V shed 0 bases and J shed 9 bases, with 20 bases lying between them. The CDR3 consists of 17 residues. The CDR3 coding sequence is TGTGCCAGCAGCTTAGATTGGGGGCCCCCAGGACCTCGGGAGCTGTTTTTT. Residues: CASSLDWGPPGPRELFF. The whole variable domain, filled in from reference TRBV11-2 and TRBJ2-2, reads EAGVAQSPRYKIIEKRQSVAFWCNPISGHATLYWYQQILGQGPKLLIQFQNNGVVDDSQLPKDRFSAERLKGVDSTLKIQPAKLEDSAVYLCASSLDWGPPGPRELFFGEGSRLTVL.

The chain combines TRBV4-1 with TRBJ2-5; a weak D match, TRBD1 (5 bases). CDR1 MGHRA and CDR2 YSYEKL come from the germline V gene. This CDR3 has 14 amino acids. V was clipped by 1 base and J by 9 bases, with 15 bases between them. As DNA, the CDR3 is TGCGCCAGCAGCCAAGGGGGCCAGCGATCGGCCCAGTACTTC. Translating gives CASSQGGQRSAQYF.

This chain connects TRBV3-1 (or the pseudogene TRBV3-2) to TRBJ2-7; D is ambiguous. Trimming removed 0 bases at V and 1 base at J, with 4 bases between. The CDR3 has 13 amino acids. Germline CDR1 and CDR2: LGHDT and YNNKEL (reference sequence). The DNA of the CDR3 is TGTGCCAGCAGCCAAGAGTATTCCTACGAGCAGTACTTC. Protein sequence: CASSQEYSYEQYF.